These 27 T cell receptor beta chains share one sample of origin, sequenced in a study of blood T cells in healthy people across ages. For the second PCR, which ran for about 6 to 12 cycles, a sample-barcoded 5' primer and a J-beta primer mix were used. TCRdb itself ran the 5' RACE reads through MiXCR, one entry per CDR3 protein. Among hundreds of thousands of distinct CDR3 sequences listed, 32% were seen once. The sample taken for sequencing was blood. The receptors here all came from a woman aged 80 or older in good health.

For this clonotype: The CDR3 does not close with the conserved phenylalanine or tryptophan, likely indicating a read error. In DNA, the CDR3 is TGTGCCAGCAGCCAAGATAAGGGCAGCGGCTCTGGAAACACCATATATGTT. It encodes CASSQDKGSGSGNTIYV. The chain recombines TRBV4-2 with TRBJ1-3, with no clear D. The CDR3 runs 17 residues. Trimming left V 0 bases short and J 0 bases short, with 12 bases between. Germline V lookup: CDR1 LGHNA, CDR2 YNFKEQ.

This clonotype was seen only a few times. A much bigger clone sits one base away, suggesting this may be a read error. The chain employs TRBV10-3 and TRBJ2-5; D is tentatively TRBD1 or TRBD2 (5 bases each). V was shortened by 4 bases and J by 11 bases, with 20 bases between the two germline ends. This CDR3 contains 14 residues. Germline lookup yields CDR1 ENHRY and CDR2 SYGVKD. The CDR3 DNA reads TGTGCCATCAGTGTGTCGGGGACCAGCAATGAGCAGTACTTC. Protein sequence: CAISVSGTSNEQYF.

The chain links TRBV5-1 to TRBJ2-3; no clear D. CDR3 length: 15 residues. CDR1 is SGHRS, CDR2 YFSETQ, per germline. V gave up 3 bases and J gave up 1 base, with 12 bases separating them. As DNA, the CDR3 is TGCGCCAGCAGCTACAGTACCTTCGGCACAGATACGCAGTATTTT. It yields the protein CASSYSTFGTDTQYF.

This clonotype was found many times. The V call is TRBV7-8, the J call TRBJ2-6, with TRBD1 matching 7 bases. The CDR3 covers 17 residues. Germline V CDR1 and CDR2: SGHVS, FQNEAQ. With V trimmed by 5 bases and J by 2 bases, 9 bases remained unmatched. The CDR3 protein is CASSRKNTGAGANVLTF. The CDR3 region has the DNA TGTGCCAGCAGCCGGAAGAATACAGGGGCTGGGGCCAACGTCCTGACTTTC. The full variable domain, completed using reference TRBV7-8 and TRBJ2-6, is GAGVSQSPRYKVAKRGQDVALRCDPISGHVSLFWYQQALGQGPEFLTYFQNEAQLDKSGLPSDRFFAERPEGSVSTLKIQRTQQEDSAVYLCASSRKNTGAGANVLTFGAGSRLTVL.

The chain uses TRBV2 and TRBJ2-5, with 7 bases that match TRBD1. Trimming at V came to 8 bases and at J to 4 bases, leaving 10 bases not matched to a gene. This CDR3 is built from 14 residues. The germline V gene encodes CDR1 SNHLY and CDR2 FYNNEI. CDR3 DNA: TGTGCCAGCGGAAAACAGGGGATGGGAGAGACCCAGTACTTC. It yields the protein CASGKQGMGETQYF.

In this sample, this clonotype turned up many times. The chain couples TRBV3-1 to TRBJ2-7; the D gene is possibly TRBD2 (5 bases). The DNA matches TRBJ2-5 better at its end, which makes the J call doubtful. Germline V CDR1 and CDR2: LGHDT, YNNKEL (reference sequence). The CDR3 extends over 14 amino acids. The CDR3 sequence is CASSLRSGVGTQYF. In DNA, the CDR3 is TGTGCCAGCAGCCTCCGGTCCGGGGTTGGGACCCAGTACTTC.

This clonotype was counted a few times. One junction end disagrees with the germline gene, perhaps due to a read error. The gene calls are TRBV5-4 and TRBJ2-6; 8 nucleotides align to TRBD2. Germline V CDR1 and CDR2: SGHNT, YYREEE (reference sequence). The CDR3 spans 14 residues. The CDR3 DNA reads TGTGCCAGCAGCCCCCCCGGGGGGGACAACGTCCTGACTTTC. As protein: CASSPPGGDNVLTF. Variable domain in full (rest from reference TRBV5-4 and TRBJ2-6): ETGVTQSPTHLIKTRGQQVTLRCSSQSGHNTVSWYQQALGQGPQFIFQYYREEENGRGNFPPRFSGLQFPNYSSELNVNALELDDSALYLCASSPPGGDNVLTFGAGSRLTVL.

This clonotype was detected ten times or more. This rearrangement joins TRBV27 to TRBJ1-4, with D maybe TRBD1 (6 bases). The V and J ends lost 2 bases and 10 bases respectively, with 14 bases between them. Germline-derived CDR1 and CDR2 are MNHEY and SMNVEV (reference sequence). The CDR3 is made up of 14 amino acids. CDR3 residues: CASSLSQGLGKLFF. CDR3 nucleotide sequence: TGTGCCAGCAGTTTAAGCCAGGGGTTGGGAAAACTGTTTTTT.

The chain couples TRBV7-2 to TRBJ2-2; TRBD1 is a possible D gene (5 bases). The V end was cut by 3 bases, the J end by 4 bases, with 15 bases between. The V gene's germline CDR1 is SGHTA and CDR2 FQGNSA. The length of the CDR3 is 16 residues. CDR3 in DNA: TGTGCCAGCAGCTTTGACAGAAAGAAGAGCACCGGGGAGCTGTTTTTT. It is translated as CASSFDRKKSTGELFF.

Many counts were recorded for this clonotype. The V and J genes are TRBV7-8 and TRBJ1-2; D gene unclear. CDR1 SGHVS and CDR2 FQNEAQ come from the germline V gene. The CDR3 is 14 residues long. The germline V and J ends were trimmed by 6 bases and 8 bases, with 19 bases remaining between them. CDR3 amino acids: CASRDTVLMGGYTF. As DNA, the CDR3 is TGTGCCAGCAGGGATACGGTCTTAATGGGGGGCTACACCTTC.

The rearrangement links TRBV7-6 to TRBJ2-7, with a possible D match to TRBD2 (6 bases). CDR1 and CDR2 from the germline V gene are SGHVS and FNYEAQ. This CDR3 is built from 16 residues. Trimming took 5 bases from V and 0 from J, leaving 17 bases between them. CDR3 sequence reads: CASSPYGGVSSYEQYF. CDR3 DNA sequence: TGTGCCAGCAGCCCTTATGGCGGGGTGAGCTCCTACGAGCAGTACTTC.

This clonotype was detected ten times or more. This chain uses TRBV3-1 with TRBJ1-2, with D possibly being TRBD1 (5 bases). This CDR3 spans 12 amino acids. V was cut by 1 base and J by 12 bases, with 12 bases left in between. CDR1 and CDR2 from the germline V gene are LGHDT and YNNKEL (reference sequence). CDR3 in DNA: TGTGCCAGCAGCCAAGGGGACGTGAGGCACACCTTC. Translation: CASSQGDVRHTF.

This clonotype was found many times. The CDR3 region has the DNA TGTGCCAGCAGCTCCCGGGGACTAGCGGTGGGAGATACGCAGTATTTT. This gives the protein CASSSRGLAVGDTQYF. The chain employs TRBV11-2 and TRBJ2-3; 11 bases are a match to TRBD2. The length of the CDR3 is 16 residues. Trimming took 4 bases from V and 5 from J; bases not matched to a gene: 8. Looked up from germline, CDR1 is SGHAT and CDR2 is FQNNGV.

The chain is built from TRBV4-2 and TRBJ1-1; 7 bases are shared with TRBD1. The CDR3 is made up of 15 amino acids. CDR1 LGHNA and CDR2 YNFKEQ come from the germline V gene. V was clipped by 3 bases and J by 5 bases; unmatched bases: 9. Here the CDR3 DNA reads TGTGCCAGCAGCCAGAGAAGACAGGGAAGTACTGAAGCTTTCTTT. Translated, it gives CASSQRRQGSTEAFF.

DNA of the CDR3: TGCAGTGCTAGAGATAATCGGAACAGGGAGCACTCCTACGAGCAGTACTTC. As protein: CSARDNRNREHSYEQYF. The V gene is TRBV20-1, the J gene TRBJ2-7, with a possible D match to TRBD1 (6 bases). Germline V gene data show CDR1 as DFQATT and CDR2 as SNEGSKA (reference sequence). The V gene lost 0 bases and the J gene lost 0 bases, with 18 bases spanning the gap. The CDR3 is 17 residues long.

This clonotype has ten or more counts. This sequence joins TRBV20-1 and TRBJ2-5; 9 positions match TRBD2. Germline V gives CDR1 DFQATT, CDR2 SNEGSKA (reference sequence). The V gene end was trimmed by 7 bases and the J gene end by 5 bases; junction bases not matched to a gene: 8. The CDR3 totals 13 residues. The DNA for the CDR3 is TGCAGTGGCTCGGGACTAGCAGCGGAGACCCAGTACTTC. Translated: CSGSGLAAETQYF.

In its sample, this clonotype was seen many times. The chain links TRBV12-3 or TRBV12-4 to TRBJ1-1; the match to TRBD1 covers 9 bases. The CDR3 is made up of 13 amino acids. V shed 6 bases, J shed 4 bases, and the junction held 3 bases outside the gene matches. CDR3 DNA sequence: TGTGCCAGCAGGGGACAGGGAACCACTGAAGCTTTCTTT. Protein product: CASRGQGTTEAFF.

This clonotype was seen many times. The chain is built from TRBV20-1 and TRBJ2-1, with D tentatively TRBD2 (6 bases). In germline, CDR1 is DFQATT, CDR2 SNEGSKA (reference sequence). CDR3 length: 14 amino acids. With 6 bases removed from V and 4 bases from J, the gap between germline ends came to 16 bases. The chain's CDR3 is CSAALGTPYNEQFF. In DNA form, the CDR3 reads TGCAGTGCCGCTTTAGGGACTCCGTACAATGAGCAGTTCTTC.

There are many counts of this clonotype. One end of the junction does not line up with germline, which may come from a read error. The V gene is TRBV5-1, the J gene TRBJ2-1, with D tentatively TRBD1 (5 bases). The germline gives CDR1 SGHRS, CDR2 YFSETQ. This CDR3 region has 14 residues. In DNA form, the CDR3 reads TGCACCAGCAGCTTTGGTGGGGCTTTAAATGAGCAGTTCTTC. It codes for CTSSFGGALNEQFF.

A word on this clonotype: Since the CDR3 does not end with the conserved phenylalanine or tryptophan, this likely comes from a read error. This chain links TRBV6-5 with TRBJ1-5, with D perhaps matching TRBD1 (5 bases). V lost 0 bases, J lost 0 bases, and 6 bases lay in between. Germline V gene lookup returns CDR1 MNHEY and CDR2 SVGAGI. This CDR3 spans 15 amino acids. CDR3 protein: CASSYSGGSNQPQHV. CDR3 DNA sequence: TGTGCCAGCAGTTACTCGGGGGGTAGCAATCAGCCCCAGCATGTT.

Points on this clonotype: Possible read error: a much larger clone is one base away. V gene TRBV2 combines with J gene TRBJ2-1; 10 bases are a match to TRBD2. The CDR3 contains 15 residues. CDR1 and CDR2 from the germline V gene are SNHLY and FYNNEI. The CDR3 DNA reads as TGTGCCAGCTGTGATCGAGCGGGGGGGCCGGCTGAGCAGTTCTTC. As protein: CASCDRAGGPAEQFF.

This clonotype has just a few counts. The rearrangement uses TRBV6-1 and TRBJ1-6; weak D call: TRBD1 (5 bases). The CDR3 is made up of 17 amino acids. V lost 3 bases to trimming and J lost 0 bases, with 12 bases between them. The V gene's germline CDR1 is MNHNS and CDR2 SASEGT. The CDR3 DNA follows: TGTGCCAGCAGTGACGAAGGGGCCGACTCCTATAATTCACCCCTCCACTTT. As protein: CASSDEGADSYNSPLHF.

This chain links TRBV12-3 or TRBV12-4 with TRBJ1-2, with no clear D. CDR3 length: 13 amino acids. The V end lost 5 bases, the J end lost 8 bases, and 15 bases lay between the germline ends. CDR3 in DNA: TGTGCCAGCAGTCTGCTAAGTGAGCGAGGCTACACCTTC. Encoded protein: CASSLLSERGYTF.

This rearrangement joins TRBV6-1 to TRBJ2-2, with 7 bases matching TRBD2. This CDR3 is built from 17 residues. CDR1 is MNHNS and CDR2 is SASEGT in the germline V gene. V gave up 8 bases and J gave up 0 bases; unmatched junction bases: 12. The CDR3 nucleotides read TGTGCCAGCTCCATTACCGGGGGGAGGACGAACACCGGGGAGCTGTTTTTT. As protein: CASSITGGRTNTGELFF.

A word on this clonotype: This may come from a read error, since a much larger clone is one base off. This chain connects TRBV9 to TRBJ2-7; D is tentatively TRBD1 or TRBD2 (7 bases each). Germline CDR1 and CDR2: SGDLS and YYNGEE. The length of the CDR3 is 16 residues. Trimming removed 2 bases from V and 1 base from J, with 16 bases in between. CDR3 DNA: TGTGCCAGCAGCGTGAGCCCAGGGGGGGGTTCCTACGAGCAGTACTTC. Amino acids: CASSVSPGGGSYEQYF.

This clonotype was found many times. The rearrangement links TRBV20-1 to TRBJ2-3; D not resolved. Germline loops: CDR1 DFQATT, CDR2 SNEGSKA (reference sequence). Between the trimmed V and J ends, which lost 6 bases and 0 bases, there was a span of 16 bases. The CDR3 is made up of 15 amino acids. The chain's CDR3 is CSATRLVASTDTQYF. In DNA form, the CDR3 reads TGCAGTGCCACACGGTTGGTGGCAAGCACAGATACGCAGTATTTT.

This sequence joins TRBV5-1 and TRBJ2-5; D uncertain. The DNA end favors TRBJ2-7, so the J call may be wrong. The CDR3 has 15 residues. The germline CDR1 and CDR2 sequences are SGHRS and YFSETQ. CDR3 in amino acids: CASSSVPGGPYEQYF. The CDR3 coding sequence is TGCGCCAGCAGCAGCGTTCCGGGCGGTCCCTACGAGCAGTACTTC.